The 10 T cell receptor beta chains below come from one sample, sequenced in a study of early T cells in non-severe SARS-CoV-2 infection. From the 5' RACE reads, TCRdb called clonotypes with MiXCR, one entry per CDR3 protein. In the table there are roughly 28,000 distinct CDR3 sequences, approximately 5.3% of which are singletons. The sample was whole blood. The receptors derive from an adult who was a healthcare worker with PCR-confirmed SARS-CoV-2 infection or an uninfected control (not recorded which).

In its sample, this clonotype was seen many times. This rearrangement joins TRBV5-6 to TRBJ2-2; 10 bases line up with TRBD2. Trimming removed 4 bases from V and 6 bases from J; junction bases left unmatched: 6. The germline V gene encodes CDR1 SGHDT and CDR2 YYEEEE. This CDR3 is built from 15 residues. CDR3 protein: CASSLLLAGAGELFF. In DNA, the CDR3 is TGTGCCAGCAGCCTCCTCCTAGCGGGAGCCGGGGAGCTGTTTTTT.

This clonotype has at least ten counts. The J gene is TRBJ1-6, the V gene TRBV15, with no clear D. There are 13 residues in the CDR3. The germline gives CDR1 LNHNV, CDR2 YYDKDF (reference sequence). The V end lost 6 bases, the J end lost 14 bases, and 17 bases lay between the germline ends. DNA for the CDR3: TGTGCCACCAGAAGAACGTTCGATTTCACCCTCCACTTT. Protein product: CATRRTFDFTLHF.

At least ten counts were recorded for this clonotype. The chain recombines TRBV28 with TRBJ2-1; D remains ambiguous. The length of the CDR3 is 15 residues. The germline V gene has CDR1 MDHEN and CDR2 SYDVKM. V was trimmed by 6 bases and J by 0 bases, leaving 12 bases between them. The CDR3 nucleotides read TGTGCCAGCAGGACCCCGGCGAGCTCCTACAATGAGCAGTTCTTC. Translated: CASRTPASSYNEQFF. Full variable domain (remainder filled in from reference TRBV28 and TRBJ2-1): DVKVTQSSRYLVKRTGEKVFLECVQDMDHENMFWYRQDPGLGLRLIYFSYDVKMKEKGDIPEGYSVSREKKERFSLILESASTNQTSMYLCASRTPASSYNEQFFGPGTRLTVL.

The V and J genes are TRBV6-6 and TRBJ2-3; tentatively, D is TRBD1 or TRBD2 (5 bases each). This CDR3 contains 15 residues. V was pared by 6 bases and J by 0 bases, with 13 bases between. Looked up from germline, CDR1 is MNHNY and CDR2 is SVGAGI (reference sequence). The CDR3 protein is CASSHPGTSTDTQYF. The CDR3 DNA sequence: TGTGCCAGCAGCCACCCGGGGACCAGCACAGATACGCAGTATTTT.

The table lists this clonotype with many counts. This chain uses TRBV5-5 with TRBJ2-1, with D unresolved. Germline lookup yields CDR1 SGHKS and CDR2 YYEKEE (reference sequence). This CDR3 contains 15 residues. V lost 0 bases, J lost 8 bases, and 15 bases lay in between. The CDR3 is CASSLALKMVDEQFF. The CDR3 DNA reads as TGTGCCAGCAGCTTGGCCCTGAAAATGGTCGATGAGCAGTTCTTC.

This clonotype was counted at least ten times. The rearrangement uses TRBV6-6 and TRBJ1-2; D gene unclear. Deletions cut 6 bases from V and 7 bases from J, with 18 bases between. Per the germline V gene, CDR1 is MNHNY and CDR2 is SVGAGI (reference sequence). CDR3 size: 14 residues. CDR3 region: CASRPHTGGLGYTF. CDR3 nucleotides: TGTGCCAGCAGACCCCATACCGGAGGCCTTGGCTACACCTTC.

This chain connects TRBV27 to TRBJ2-7, with 9 bases fitting TRBD1. V gave up 5 bases and J gave up 7 bases; unmatched junction bases: 3. CDR3 size: 12 residues. Germline lookup yields CDR1 MNHEY and CDR2 SMNVEV (reference sequence). CDR3 loop: CASSGQGREQYF. The CDR3 bases are TGTGCCAGCAGTGGACAGGGGAGAGAGCAGTACTTC.

This clonotype has a count of ten or more. The rearrangement uses TRBV24-1 and TRBJ2-5; D uncertain. V lost 1 base and J lost 6, with 5 bases in between. Looked up from germline, CDR1 is KGHDR and CDR2 is SFDVKD. The length of the CDR3 is 12 residues. The CDR3 sequence: CATSDFLKTQYF. Here the CDR3 DNA reads TGTGCCACCAGTGATTTCCTGAAGACCCAGTACTTC.

This clonotype has ten or more counts. The V and J genes are TRBV20-1 and TRBJ2-7; 8 bases align to TRBD2. CDR1 is DFQATT, CDR2 SNEGSKA, per germline (reference sequence). There are 13 residues in the CDR3. V gave up 8 bases and J gave up 5 bases; unmatched junction bases: 11. The CDR3 loop is CSPLPSGSNEQYF. CDR3 in DNA: TGCAGTCCCCTCCCCAGCGGGAGTAACGAGCAGTACTTC.

In this sample, this clonotype turned up many times. The rearrangement joins TRBV11-3 to TRBJ1-1, with unresolved D. V lost 1 base and J lost 8, with 11 bases in between. The germline V gene encodes CDR1 SGHNT and CDR2 YENEEA. The CDR3 has 13 residues. In nucleotides, the CDR3 is TGTGCCAGCAGCTTAGCCCCGGGCAGGGAAGCTTTCTTT. Its translation is CASSLAPGREAFF. Together with reference TRBV11-3 and TRBJ1-1, the CDR3 gives the full variable domain: EAGVVQSPRYKIIEKKQPVAFWCNPISGHNTLYWYLQNLGQGPELLIRYENEEAVDDSQLPKDRFSAERLKGVDSTLKIQPAELGDSAVYLCASSLAPGREAFFGQGTRLTVV.